The T cell receptor beta chain described here comes from a study of blood T cell repertoires in COVID-19. Study as a whole: PBMCs, B-cell-depleted T cells, or T cells were the source of the cDNA or gDNA that made up the material.

Germline assignment: CDR1 SGHNT and CDR2 YYREEE (reference sequence). The CDR3 is made up of 16 amino acids. V lost 0 bases and J lost 3; bases outside the gene matches: 6. Sequencing used immunoSEQ multiplex PCR; TCRdb keeps in-frame clones, though not all of them. Of 90,000 or so clones in the sample, about 83% are singletons; the top ten hold 20% to 30%. The V and J genes are TRBV5-4 and TRBJ2-5; 9 bases align to TRBD2. The specimen was peripheral blood. The receptor comes from a human donor in a cohort sampled during active COVID-19. The CDR3 DNA follows: TGTGCCAGCAGCTTGGGACTAGCGGAGTCCGAAGAGACCCAGTACTTC. It is translated as CASSLGLAESEETQYF.